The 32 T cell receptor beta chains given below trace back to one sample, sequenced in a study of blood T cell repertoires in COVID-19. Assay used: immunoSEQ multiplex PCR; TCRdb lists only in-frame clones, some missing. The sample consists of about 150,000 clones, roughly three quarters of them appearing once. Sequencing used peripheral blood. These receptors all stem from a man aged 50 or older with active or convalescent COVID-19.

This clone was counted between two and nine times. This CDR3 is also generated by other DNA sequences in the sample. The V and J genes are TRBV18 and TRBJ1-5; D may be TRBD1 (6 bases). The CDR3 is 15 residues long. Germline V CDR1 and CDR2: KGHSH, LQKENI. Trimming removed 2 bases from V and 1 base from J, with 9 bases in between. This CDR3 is CASSPGQGSNQPQHF. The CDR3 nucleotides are TGTGCCAGCTCACCAGGTCAGGGGAGCAATCAGCCCCAGCATTTT.

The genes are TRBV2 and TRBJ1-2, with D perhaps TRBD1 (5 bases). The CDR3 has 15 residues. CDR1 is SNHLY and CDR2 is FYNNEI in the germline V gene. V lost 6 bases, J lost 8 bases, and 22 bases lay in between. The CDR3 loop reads CASSAGRSTVWGYTF. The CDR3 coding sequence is TGTGCCAGCAGCGCGGGACGGAGTACCGTATGGGGCTACACCTTC.

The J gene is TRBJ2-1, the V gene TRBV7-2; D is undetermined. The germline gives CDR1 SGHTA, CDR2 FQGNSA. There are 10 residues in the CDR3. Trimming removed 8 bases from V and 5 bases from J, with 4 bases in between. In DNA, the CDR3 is TGTGCCAGCGGAGACAATGAGCAGTTCTTC. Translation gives CASGDNEQFF.

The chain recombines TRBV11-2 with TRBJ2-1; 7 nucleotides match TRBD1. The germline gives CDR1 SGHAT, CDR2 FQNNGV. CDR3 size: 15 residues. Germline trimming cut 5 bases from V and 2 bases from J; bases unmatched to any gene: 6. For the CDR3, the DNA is TGTGCCAGCAGCCCAGGGGGACAGCCCTACAATGAGCAGTTCTTC. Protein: CASSPGGQPYNEQFF.

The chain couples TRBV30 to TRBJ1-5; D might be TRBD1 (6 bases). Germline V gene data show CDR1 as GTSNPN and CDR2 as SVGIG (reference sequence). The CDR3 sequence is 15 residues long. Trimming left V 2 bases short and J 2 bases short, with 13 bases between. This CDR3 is CAWSRGWYGNQPQHF. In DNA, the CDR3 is TGTGCCTGGAGTAGGGGGTGGTATGGCAATCAGCCCCAGCATTTT.

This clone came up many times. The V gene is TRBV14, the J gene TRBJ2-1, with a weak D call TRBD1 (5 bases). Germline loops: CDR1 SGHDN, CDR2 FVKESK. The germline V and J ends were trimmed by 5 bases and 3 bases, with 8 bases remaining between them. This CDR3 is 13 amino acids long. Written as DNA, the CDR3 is TGTGCCAGCAGCATGACAGTCTACAATGAGCAGTTCTTC. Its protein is CASSMTVYNEQFF. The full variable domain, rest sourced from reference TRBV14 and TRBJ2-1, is EAGVTQFPSHSVIEKGQTVTLRCDPISGHDNLYWYRRVMGKEIKFLLHFVKESKQDESGMPNNRFLAERTGGTYSTLKVQPAELEDSGVYFCASSMTVYNEQFFGPGTRLTVL.

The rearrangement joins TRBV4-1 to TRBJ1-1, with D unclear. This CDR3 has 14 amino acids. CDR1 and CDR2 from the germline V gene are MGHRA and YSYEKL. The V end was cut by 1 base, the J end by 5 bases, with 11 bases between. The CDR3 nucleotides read TGCGCCAGCAGCCAAGTAAAAAGAGGGACTGAAGCTTTCTTT. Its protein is CASSQVKRGTEAFF.

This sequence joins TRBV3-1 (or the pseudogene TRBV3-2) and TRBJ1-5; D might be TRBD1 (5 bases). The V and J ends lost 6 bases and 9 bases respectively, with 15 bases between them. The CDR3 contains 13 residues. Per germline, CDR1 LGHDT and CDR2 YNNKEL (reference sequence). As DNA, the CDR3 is TGTGCCAGCAGTCACCTCAGGGTCCCGCCCCAGCATTTT. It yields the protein CASSHLRVPPQHF.

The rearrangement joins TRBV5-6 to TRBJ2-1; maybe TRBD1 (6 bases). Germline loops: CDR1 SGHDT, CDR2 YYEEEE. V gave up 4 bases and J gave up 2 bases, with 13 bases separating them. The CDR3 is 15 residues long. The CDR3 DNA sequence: TGTGCCAGCAGCACGGACAGTCTTGCCTACAATGAGCAGTTCTTC. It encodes CASSTDSLAYNEQFF.

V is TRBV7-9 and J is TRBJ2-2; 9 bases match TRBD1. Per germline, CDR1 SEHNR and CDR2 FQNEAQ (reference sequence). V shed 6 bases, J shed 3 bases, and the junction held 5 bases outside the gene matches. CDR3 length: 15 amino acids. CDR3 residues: CASRPGQGYTGELFF. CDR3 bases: TGTGCCAGCAGACCGGGACAGGGCTACACCGGGGAGCTGTTTTTT. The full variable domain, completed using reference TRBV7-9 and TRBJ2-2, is DTGVSQNPRHKITKRGQNVTFRCDPISEHNRLYWYRQTLGQGPEFLTYFQNEAQLEKSRLLSDRFSAERPKGSFSTLEIQRTEQGDSAMYLCASRPGQGYTGELFFGEGSRLTVL.

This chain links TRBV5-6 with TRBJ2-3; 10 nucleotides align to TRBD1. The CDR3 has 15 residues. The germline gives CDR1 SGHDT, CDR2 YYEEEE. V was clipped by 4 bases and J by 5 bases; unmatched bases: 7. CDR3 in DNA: TGTGCCAGCAGCACAGACAGGGGGCTGAGAGATACGCAGTATTTT. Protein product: CASSTDRGLRDTQYF.

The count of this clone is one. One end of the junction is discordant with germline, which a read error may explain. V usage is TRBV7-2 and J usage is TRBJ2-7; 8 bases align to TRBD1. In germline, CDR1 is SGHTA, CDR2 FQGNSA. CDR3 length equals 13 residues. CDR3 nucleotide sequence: TGTGCCAGCAGCTTACTGAGCGGACAGGGCAATGACTTC. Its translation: CASSLLSGQGNDF.

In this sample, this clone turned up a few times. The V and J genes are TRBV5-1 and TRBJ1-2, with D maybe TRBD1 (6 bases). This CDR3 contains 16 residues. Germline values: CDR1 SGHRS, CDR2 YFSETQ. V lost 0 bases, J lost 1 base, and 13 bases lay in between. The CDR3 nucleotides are TGCGCCAGCAGCTTGGGGGCCCAGGGGAATAACTATGGCTACACCTTC. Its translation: CASSLGAQGNNYGYTF.

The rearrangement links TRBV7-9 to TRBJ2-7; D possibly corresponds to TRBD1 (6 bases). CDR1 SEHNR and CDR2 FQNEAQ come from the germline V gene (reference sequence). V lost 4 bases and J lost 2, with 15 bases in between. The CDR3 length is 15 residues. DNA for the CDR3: TGTGCCAGCAGCTGGGTCCTGGACAGCACCTACGAGCAGTACTTC. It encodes CASSWVLDSTYEQYF.

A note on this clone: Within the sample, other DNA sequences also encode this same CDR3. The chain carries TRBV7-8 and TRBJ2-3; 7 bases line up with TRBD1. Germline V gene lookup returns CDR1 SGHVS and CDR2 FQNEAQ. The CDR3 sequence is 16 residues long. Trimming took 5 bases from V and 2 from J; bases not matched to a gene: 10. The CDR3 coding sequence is TGTGCCAGCAGCCTAGTGACAGGGTGGGACACAGATACGCAGTATTTT. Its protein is CASSLVTGWDTDTQYF.

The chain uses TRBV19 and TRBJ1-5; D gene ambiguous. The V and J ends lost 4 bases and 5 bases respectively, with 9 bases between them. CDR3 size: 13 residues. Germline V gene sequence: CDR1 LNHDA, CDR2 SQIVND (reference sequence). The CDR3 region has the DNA TGTGCCAGTAGTACCCGGGGAGATCAGCCCCAGCATTTT. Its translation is CASSTRGDQPQHF.

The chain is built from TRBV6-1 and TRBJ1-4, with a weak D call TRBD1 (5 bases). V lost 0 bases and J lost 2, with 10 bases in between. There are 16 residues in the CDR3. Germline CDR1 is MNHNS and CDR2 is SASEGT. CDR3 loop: CASSEARGGTNEKLFF. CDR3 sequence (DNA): TGTGCCAGCAGTGAAGCGCGGGGGGGGACTAATGAAAAACTGTTTTTT.

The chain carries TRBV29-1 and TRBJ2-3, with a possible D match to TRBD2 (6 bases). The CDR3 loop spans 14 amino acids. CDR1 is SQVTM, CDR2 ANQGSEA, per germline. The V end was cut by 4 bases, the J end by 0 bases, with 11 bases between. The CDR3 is CSVAAGYSTDTQYF. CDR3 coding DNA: TGCAGCGTTGCCGCGGGGTACAGCACAGATACGCAGTATTTT.

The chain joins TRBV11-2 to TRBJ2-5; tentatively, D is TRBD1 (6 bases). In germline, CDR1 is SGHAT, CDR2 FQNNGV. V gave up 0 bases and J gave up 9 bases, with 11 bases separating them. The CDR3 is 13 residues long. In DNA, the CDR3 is TGTGCCAGCAGCTTAGAGGGGAAGGGGGCCCAGTACTTC. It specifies CASSLEGKGAQYF.

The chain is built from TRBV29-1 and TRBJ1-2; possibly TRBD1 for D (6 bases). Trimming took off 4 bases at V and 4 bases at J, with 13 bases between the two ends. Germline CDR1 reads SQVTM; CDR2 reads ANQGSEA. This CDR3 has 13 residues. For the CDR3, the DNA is TGCAGCGTTGGAGAGGCAGGGGTCTATGGCTACACCTTC. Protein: CSVGEAGVYGYTF.

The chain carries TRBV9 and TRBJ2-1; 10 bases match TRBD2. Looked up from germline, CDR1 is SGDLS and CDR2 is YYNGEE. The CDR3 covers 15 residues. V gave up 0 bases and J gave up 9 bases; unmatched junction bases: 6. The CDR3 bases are TGTGCCAGCAGCGTAGCAGGGACTAGCGTAACTGAGCAGTTCTTC. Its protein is CASSVAGTSVTEQFF. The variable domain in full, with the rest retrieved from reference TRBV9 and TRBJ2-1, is DSGVTQTPKHLITATGQRVTLRCSPRSGDLSVYWYQQSLDQGLQFLIQYYNGEERAKGNILERFSAQQFPDLHSELNLSSLELGDSALYFCASSVAGTSVTEQFFGPGTRLTVL.

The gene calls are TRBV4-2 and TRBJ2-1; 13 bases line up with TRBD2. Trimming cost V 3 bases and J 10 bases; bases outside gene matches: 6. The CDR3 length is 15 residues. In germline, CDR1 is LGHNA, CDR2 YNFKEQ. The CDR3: CASSHSWTSGSEQFF. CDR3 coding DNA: TGTGCCAGCAGCCATTCTTGGACTAGCGGGAGCGAGCAGTTCTTC.

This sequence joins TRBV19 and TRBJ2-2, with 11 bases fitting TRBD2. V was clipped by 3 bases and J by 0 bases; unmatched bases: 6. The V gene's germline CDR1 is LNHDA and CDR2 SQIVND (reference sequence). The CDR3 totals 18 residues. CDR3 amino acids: CASSIPLAGGTNTGELFF. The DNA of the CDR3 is TGTGCCAGTAGTATCCCGCTAGCGGGAGGAACGAACACCGGGGAGCTGTTTTTT.

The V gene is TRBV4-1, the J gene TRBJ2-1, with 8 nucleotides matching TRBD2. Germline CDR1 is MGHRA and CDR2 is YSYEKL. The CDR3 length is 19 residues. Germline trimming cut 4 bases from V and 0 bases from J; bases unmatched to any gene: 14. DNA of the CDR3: TGCGCCAGCAGCCGGGCCCTATTATGGCTAGCGGGCTCCTACAATGAGCAGTTCTTC. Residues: CASSRALLWLAGSYNEQFF.

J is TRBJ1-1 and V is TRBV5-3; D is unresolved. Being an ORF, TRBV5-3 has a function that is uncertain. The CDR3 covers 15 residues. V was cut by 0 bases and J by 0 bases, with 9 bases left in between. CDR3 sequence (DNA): TGTGCCAGAAGCTTGGGACCGCGGATGAACACTGAAGCTTTCTTT. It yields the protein CARSLGPRMNTEAFF.

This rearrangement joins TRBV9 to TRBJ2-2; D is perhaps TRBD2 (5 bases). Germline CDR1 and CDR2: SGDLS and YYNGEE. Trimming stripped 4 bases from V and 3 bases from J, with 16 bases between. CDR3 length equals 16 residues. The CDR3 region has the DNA TGTGCCAGCAGCTTTCCCAGCGGAGCGGACACCGGGGAGCTGTTTTTT. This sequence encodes CASSFPSGADTGELFF.

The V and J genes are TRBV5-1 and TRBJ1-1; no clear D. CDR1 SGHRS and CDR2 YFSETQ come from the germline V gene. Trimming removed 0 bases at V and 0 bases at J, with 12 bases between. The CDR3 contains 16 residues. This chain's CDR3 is CASSLEAGSMNTEAFF. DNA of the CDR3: TGCGCCAGCAGCTTGGAAGCAGGTTCCATGAACACTGAAGCTTTCTTT. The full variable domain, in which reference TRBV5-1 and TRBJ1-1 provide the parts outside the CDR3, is KAGVTQTPRYLIKTRGQQVTLSCSPISGHRSVSWYQQTPGQGLQFLFEYFSETQRNKGNFPGRFSGRQFSNSRSEMNVSTLELGDSALYLCASSLEAGSMNTEAFFGQGTRLTVV.

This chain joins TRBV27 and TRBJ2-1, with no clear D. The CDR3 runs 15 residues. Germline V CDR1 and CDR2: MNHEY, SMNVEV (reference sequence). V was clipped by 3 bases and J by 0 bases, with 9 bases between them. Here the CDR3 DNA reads TGTGCCAGCAGTTTGGGCCAGAACTCCTACAATGAGCAGTTCTTC. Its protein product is CASSLGQNSYNEQFF.

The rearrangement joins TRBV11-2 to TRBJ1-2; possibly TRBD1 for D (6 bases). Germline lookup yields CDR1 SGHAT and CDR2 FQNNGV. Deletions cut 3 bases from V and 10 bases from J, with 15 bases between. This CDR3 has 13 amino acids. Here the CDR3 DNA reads TGTGCCAGCAGCTTGAGACGAGAGGGGGACTACACCTTC. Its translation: CASSLRREGDYTF.

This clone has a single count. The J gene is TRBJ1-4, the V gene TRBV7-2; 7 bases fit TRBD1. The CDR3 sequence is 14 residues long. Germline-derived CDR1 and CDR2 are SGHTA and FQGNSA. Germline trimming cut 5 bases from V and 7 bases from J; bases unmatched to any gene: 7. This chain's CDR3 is CASSQRQGSEKLFF. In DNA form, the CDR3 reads TGTGCCAGCAGCCAAAGACAGGGTAGTGAAAAACTGTTTTTT.

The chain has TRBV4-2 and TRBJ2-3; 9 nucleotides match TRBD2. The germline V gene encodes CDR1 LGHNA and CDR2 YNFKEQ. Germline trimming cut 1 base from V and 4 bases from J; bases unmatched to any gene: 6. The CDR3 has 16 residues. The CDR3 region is CASSQGVAGVADTQYF. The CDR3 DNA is TGTGCCAGCAGCCAAGGGGTAGCGGGAGTAGCAGATACGCAGTATTTT.

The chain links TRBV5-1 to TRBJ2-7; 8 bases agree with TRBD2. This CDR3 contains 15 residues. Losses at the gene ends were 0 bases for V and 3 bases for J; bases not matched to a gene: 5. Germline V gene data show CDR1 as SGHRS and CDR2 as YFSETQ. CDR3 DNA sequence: TGCGCCAGCAGCTTGGGTGGGCTAGCGGGCTACGAGCAGTACTTC. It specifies CASSLGGLAGYEQYF. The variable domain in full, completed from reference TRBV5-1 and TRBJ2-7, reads KAGVTQTPRYLIKTRGQQVTLSCSPISGHRSVSWYQQTPGQGLQFLFEYFSETQRNKGNFPGRFSGRQFSNSRSEMNVSTLELGDSALYLCASSLGGLAGYEQYFGPGTRLTVT.